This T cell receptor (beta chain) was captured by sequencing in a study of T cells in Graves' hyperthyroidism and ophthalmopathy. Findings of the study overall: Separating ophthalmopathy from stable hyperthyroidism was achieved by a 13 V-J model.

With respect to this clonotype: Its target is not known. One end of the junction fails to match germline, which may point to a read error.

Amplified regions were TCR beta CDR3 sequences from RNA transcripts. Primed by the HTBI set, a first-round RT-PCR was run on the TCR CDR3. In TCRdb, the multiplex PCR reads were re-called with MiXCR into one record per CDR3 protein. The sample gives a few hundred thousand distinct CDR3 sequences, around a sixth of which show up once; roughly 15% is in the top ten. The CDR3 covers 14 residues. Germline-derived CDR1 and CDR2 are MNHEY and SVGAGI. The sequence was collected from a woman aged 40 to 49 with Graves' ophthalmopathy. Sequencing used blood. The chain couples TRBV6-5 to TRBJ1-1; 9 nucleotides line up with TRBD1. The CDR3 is CPSSYSSSDRGGFF. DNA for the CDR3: TGTCCCAGCAGTTACTCTTCCTCAGACAGGGGGGGCTTCTTT.